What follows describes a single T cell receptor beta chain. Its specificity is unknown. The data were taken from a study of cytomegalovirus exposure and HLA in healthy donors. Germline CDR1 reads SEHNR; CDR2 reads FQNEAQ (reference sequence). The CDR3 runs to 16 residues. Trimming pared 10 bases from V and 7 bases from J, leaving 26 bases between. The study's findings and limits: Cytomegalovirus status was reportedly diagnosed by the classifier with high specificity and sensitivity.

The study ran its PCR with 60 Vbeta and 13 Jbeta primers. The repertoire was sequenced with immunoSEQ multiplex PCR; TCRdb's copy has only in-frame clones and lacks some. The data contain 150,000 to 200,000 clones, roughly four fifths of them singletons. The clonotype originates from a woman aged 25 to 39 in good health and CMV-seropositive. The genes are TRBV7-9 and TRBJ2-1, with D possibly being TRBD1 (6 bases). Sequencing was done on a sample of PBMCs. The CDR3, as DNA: TGTGCCACTCAAGGGGCCGACAGGAGAGGTTTAAATGAGCAGTTCTTC. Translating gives CATQGADRRGLNEQFF.